Included here is one TCR beta chain sequence, with context. Assay: immunoSEQ multiplex PCR; the TCRdb copy retains only in-frame clones and omits some. Here the sample spans roughly 400,000 clones, approximately 91% being singletons. These data are taken from a study of blood T cell repertoires in COVID-19. The CDR3 consists of 16 residues. Germline CDR1 is SNHLY and CDR2 is FYNNEI. Deletions cut 1 base from V and 5 bases from J, with 17 bases between. The clonotype was recovered from a woman aged 18 to 35 who had been exposed to COVID-19. V is TRBV2 and J is TRBJ1-2; possibly TRBD1 for D (6 bases). Sequencing was performed on PBMCs or T cells enriched from blood (not recorded which). The CDR3 DNA reads TGTGCCAGCAGTGAAGTGTCCGGACAGCAAATTTATGGCTACACCTTC. Its protein is CASSEVSGQQIYGYTF.